Shown below are 20 T cell receptor beta chains from a single sample sequenced in a study of cytomegalovirus exposure and HLA in healthy donors. Primers: 60 Vbeta forward and 13 Jbeta reverse. Repertoires were generated with immunoSEQ multiplex PCR, while TCRdb's copy carries only in-frame clones and drops some. The sample spans some 110,000 clones; the ten largest clones claim roughly 0.94%. Sequencing used PBMCs. The receptors originated from a man aged 18 to 30 in good health and CMV-seronegative.

The chain carries TRBV29-1 and TRBJ1-3; D is unclear. V was trimmed by 6 bases and J by 2 bases, leaving 17 bases between them. The germline V gene has CDR1 SQVTM and CDR2 ANQGSEA. This CDR3 is 15 amino acids long. The CDR3: CSVGFTRDPGNTIYF. Here the CDR3 DNA reads TGCAGCGTCGGCTTTACGAGGGATCCTGGAAACACCATATATTTT.

The chain couples TRBV6-1 to TRBJ1-1; D is possibly TRBD1 (5 bases). Deletions cut 9 bases from V and 1 base from J, with 12 bases between. The CDR3 sequence is 13 residues long. Germline values: CDR1 MNHNS, CDR2 SASEGT. The DNA of the CDR3 is TGTGCCAGTAGGGGAGGGGCGAACACTGAAGCTTTCTTT. Protein: CASRGGANTEAFF.

V and J are TRBV25-1 and TRBJ1-1; D is ambiguous. V lost 6 bases and J 1 base, leaving 12 bases between the germline ends. The CDR3 spans 14 residues. Per germline, CDR1 MGHDK and CDR2 SYGVNS. As DNA, the CDR3 is TGTGCCAGCAGCACACATTCCCGGAACACTGAAGCTTTCTTT. Its translation: CASSTHSRNTEAFF.

The chain uses TRBV19 and TRBJ1-5, with TRBD1 matching over 7 bases. There are 16 residues in the CDR3. The V gene's germline CDR1 is LNHDA and CDR2 SQIVND (reference sequence). V gave up 3 bases and J gave up 7 bases; unmatched junction bases: 12. The CDR3 reads CASSITVPGGNQPQHF. CDR3 coding DNA: TGTGCCAGTAGTATCACGGTGCCAGGGGGAAACCAGCCCCAGCATTTT.

The gene calls are TRBV6-1 and TRBJ1-2, with a possible D match to TRBD1 (6 bases). Germline V gene data show CDR1 as MNHNS and CDR2 as SASEGT. The V end was cut by 7 bases, the J end by 1 base, with 10 bases between. The CDR3 has 13 residues. The CDR3 protein is CASKEGVNYGYTF. CDR3 DNA sequence: TGTGCCAGCAAAGAGGGGGTTAACTATGGCTACACCTTC.

The genes are TRBV9 and TRBJ2-3, with 15 bases lining up with TRBD2. With 3 bases clipped from V and 3 bases from J, the junction kept 5 bases outside the gene matches. Germline lookup yields CDR1 SGDLS and CDR2 YYNGEE. The CDR3 contains 17 residues. CDR3 nucleotides: TGTGCCAGCAGCGCTGGACTAGCGGGGGGGTGGACAGATACGCAGTATTTT. Its protein product is CASSAGLAGGWTDTQYF.

The rearrangement uses TRBV10-2 and TRBJ1-4; possible D gene TRBD1, 6 bases. The germline V gene encodes CDR1 WSHSY and CDR2 SAAADI. The CDR3 is made up of 15 amino acids. The germline V and J ends were trimmed by 4 bases and 8 bases, with 17 bases remaining between them. The CDR3 nucleotides are TGCGCCAGCAGTGCTGCAGGGGTAGTTGGGGAAAAACTGTTTTTT. As protein: CASSAAGVVGEKLFF.

This sequence joins TRBV18 and TRBJ1-2; 7 nucleotides line up with TRBD1. The CDR3 is 15 residues long. Germline V gives CDR1 KGHSH, CDR2 LQKENI. J gave up 2 bases and V 5 bases, and 8 bases lay outside the gene matches. CDR3 region: CASSGTGVQNYGYTF. The DNA for the CDR3 is TGTGCCAGCTCAGGAACAGGGGTTCAAAACTATGGCTACACCTTC.

V usage is TRBV27 and J usage is TRBJ1-5; D is perhaps TRBD1 (5 bases). The ends were cut back, 6 bases at V and 2 bases at J, with 14 bases in the middle. The CDR3 contains 15 residues. Germline V gene lookup returns CDR1 MNHEY and CDR2 SMNVEV (reference sequence). CDR3 nucleotides: TGTGCCAGCAGATCTCGAGACAGTGGCAATCAGCCCCAGCATTTT. Translating it yields CASRSRDSGNQPQHF.

The rearrangement joins TRBV14 to TRBJ1-1; D is undetermined. The germline CDR1 and CDR2 sequences are SGHDN and FVKESK. The length of the CDR3 is 15 residues. V lost 5 bases and J 0 bases, leaving 13 bases between the germline ends. In DNA, the CDR3 is TGTGCCAGCAGCTACGGACTGATTGTGAACACTGAAGCTTTCTTT. Its translation is CASSYGLIVNTEAFF.

This sequence joins TRBV5-1 and TRBJ1-5, with TRBD1 as a possible D gene (5 bases). The germline V and J ends were trimmed by 0 bases and 3 bases, with 7 bases remaining between them. The CDR3 runs 14 residues. Per the germline V gene, CDR1 is SGHRS and CDR2 is YFSETQ. CDR3: CASSLAGLNQPQHF. The CDR3 DNA follows: TGCGCCAGCAGCTTGGCGGGACTCAATCAGCCCCAGCATTTT.

This rearrangement joins TRBV6-1 to TRBJ1-5; 7 bases map to TRBD1. Germline CDR1 and CDR2: MNHNS and SASEGT. This CDR3 spans 16 amino acids. With 1 base clipped from V and 7 bases from J, the junction kept 10 bases outside the gene matches. This CDR3 reads CASSEVEGAGDQPQHF. In nucleotides, the CDR3 is TGTGCCAGCAGTGAAGTGGAGGGGGCGGGTGACCAGCCCCAGCATTTT.

The chain employs TRBV7-9 and TRBJ2-4, with D perhaps TRBD2 (6 bases). Germline CDR1 reads SEHNR; CDR2 reads FQNEAQ (reference sequence). Trimming stripped 2 bases from V and 3 bases from J, with 11 bases between. This CDR3 region has 15 residues. Here the CDR3 DNA reads TGTGCCAGCAGCTTATCCGGAGGGGACAAAAACATTCAGTACTTC. Translation: CASSLSGGDKNIQYF.

The gene calls are TRBV4-1 and TRBJ2-7; D possibly corresponds to TRBD2 (6 bases). The CDR3 extends over 15 amino acids. The V end lost 4 bases, the J end lost 3 bases, and 16 bases lay between the germline ends. Germline V lookup: CDR1 MGHRA, CDR2 YSYEKL. The CDR3 DNA is TGCGCCAGCAGCCGGGACTTAGCCGGAGACTACGAGCAGTACTTC. It yields the protein CASSRDLAGDYEQYF.

The J gene is TRBJ2-7, the V gene TRBV4-1; TRBD2 aligns across 10 bases. Trimming at V came to 4 bases and at J to 2 bases, leaving 5 bases not matched to a gene. The CDR3 totals 15 residues. CDR1 MGHRA and CDR2 YSYEKL come from the germline V gene. The CDR3 nucleotides read TGCGCCAGCAGCCCTCAACTAGCGGGGACCTACGAGCAGTACTTC. Amino acid sequence: CASSPQLAGTYEQYF.

The gene calls are TRBV5-1 and TRBJ1-1; 7 positions match TRBD1. Germline V gene sequence: CDR1 SGHRS, CDR2 YFSETQ. V shed 2 bases, J shed 5 bases, and the junction held 6 bases outside the gene matches. This CDR3 is 14 amino acids long. CDR3 sequence reads: CASSFTGEPTEAFF. The CDR3 DNA reads TGCGCCAGCAGCTTTACAGGGGAGCCGACTGAAGCTTTCTTT.

The chain recombines TRBV7-9 with TRBJ1-5, with D perhaps TRBD1 (6 bases). V shed 2 bases and J shed 4 bases, with 15 bases lying between them. Germline CDR1 is SEHNR and CDR2 is FQNEAQ (reference sequence). CDR3 length: 16 amino acids. This CDR3 is CASSLYTGRGNQPQHF. In nucleotides, the CDR3 is TGTGCCAGCAGCTTATATACAGGGCGGGGGAATCAGCCCCAGCATTTT.

This chain joins TRBV19 and TRBJ2-3; 16 positions agree with TRBD2. The CDR3 consists of 17 residues. The V gene's germline CDR1 is LNHDA and CDR2 SQIVND (reference sequence). J was trimmed by 0 bases and V by 8 bases; bases with no gene match: 5. The chain's CDR3 is CASGGTSGRVSTDTQYF. CDR3 in DNA: TGTGCCAGTGGGGGGACTAGCGGGAGGGTTAGCACAGATACGCAGTATTTT.

The chain recombines TRBV6-8 with TRBJ1-5, with 8 bases aligning to TRBD1. Germline values: CDR1 MNHGY, CDR2 SAAAGT. V was pared by 4 bases and J by 3 bases, with 8 bases of the junction left unmatched. The CDR3 is made up of 16 amino acids. The CDR3 sequence: CASSSGQAGFNQPQHF. In DNA, the CDR3 is TGTGCCAGCAGTTCGGGACAGGCCGGATTCAATCAGCCCCAGCATTTT.

This sequence joins TRBV11-2 and TRBJ1-4; D gene ambiguous. Germline loops: CDR1 SGHAT, CDR2 FQNNGV. The CDR3 length is 16 residues. Trimming took 5 bases from V and 11 from J, leaving 24 bases between them. The CDR3 coding sequence is TGTGCCAGCAGCCCAATTTCGGGAGCCGACGCTGGCAAACTGTTTTTT. It codes for CASSPISGADAGKLFF.